The next 6 T cell receptor beta chains were all read from a single sample in a study of blood T cell repertoires in COVID-19. The table came from immunoSEQ multiplex PCR; TCRdb's copy has only in-frame clones and leaves some out. The table shows approximately 120,000 clones, with roughly 85% occurring only once. The sequencing sample was made of peripheral blood. These receptors were collected from a woman aged 80 or over with COVID-19, enrolled during active disease.

V is TRBV6-6 and J is TRBJ1-2, with 8 positions matching TRBD1. CDR3 size: 14 residues. Germline V CDR1 and CDR2: MNHNY, SVGAGI (reference sequence). V trimming: 8 bases; J trimming: 3 bases; junction bases outside the gene matches: 8. The CDR3 protein is CASSSPGQDYGYTF. The CDR3, as DNA: TGTGCCAGCTCATCCCCGGGACAGGACTATGGCTACACCTTC.

J is TRBJ2-3 and V is TRBV7-2; D ambiguous. Germline V lookup: CDR1 SGHTA, CDR2 FQGNSA. The CDR3 has 15 amino acids. The V end was cut by 1 base, the J end by 0 bases, with 8 bases between. The CDR3 sequence is CASSLGQASTDTQYF. For the CDR3, the DNA is TGTGCCAGCAGCTTAGGGCAGGCCAGCACAGATACGCAGTATTTT.

The chain employs TRBV7-2 and TRBJ2-2, with TRBD2 as a possible D gene (5 bases). Germline V gene data show CDR1 as SGHTA and CDR2 as FQGNSA. This CDR3 is 17 amino acids long. V lost 4 bases and J 2 bases, leaving 17 bases between the germline ends. CDR3 in amino acids: CASSSLSRSGNTGELFF. Written as DNA, the CDR3 is TGTGCCAGCAGCTCCCTGTCTAGAAGCGGTAACACCGGGGAGCTGTTTTTT.

The genes are TRBV6-5 and TRBJ1-1; 7 positions match TRBD1. Germline loops: CDR1 MNHEY, CDR2 SVGAGI. This CDR3 spans 13 amino acids. V gave up 6 bases and J gave up 6 bases; unmatched junction bases: 7. The CDR3 protein is CASRPTGVAEAFF. The CDR3 DNA reads as TGTGCCAGCAGACCAACAGGGGTCGCTGAAGCTTTCTTT.

This clone came up once. The chain recombines TRBV7-3 with TRBJ1-2; D unclear. CDR3 length equals 14 residues. Trimming pared 4 bases from V and 6 bases from J, leaving 15 bases between. Germline CDR1 and CDR2: SGHTA and FQGTGA. CDR3 residues: CASSSHAGSDGYTF. The CDR3 DNA reads as TGTGCCAGCAGCTCACACGCAGGATCCGATGGCTACACCTTC.

This clone was recorded only once. The CDR3 DNA follows: TGTGCCAGCACCCGGACAGGCTCCTACGAGCAGTACTTC. Translating it yields CASTRTGSYEQYF. V and J are TRBV6-5 and TRBJ2-7, with 7 bases identical to TRBD1. This CDR3 is 13 amino acids long. Germline loops: CDR1 MNHEY, CDR2 SVGAGI. V was clipped by 7 bases and J by 0 bases; unmatched bases: 3.